The 26 T cell receptor beta chains below come from one sample, sequenced in a study of blood T cell repertoires in COVID-19. Some clones are missing from TCRdb's copy, which holds only in-frame ones; the method was immunoSEQ multiplex PCR. The sample records under 200,000 clones, around four fifths being singletons. The material sequenced was peripheral blood. The receptors stem from a man between 65 and 85 years old with acute or convalescent COVID-19.

The J gene is TRBJ1-5, the V gene TRBV6-2 or TRBV6-3; 9 nucleotides agree with TRBD1. This CDR3 comprises 14 residues. Looked up from germline, CDR1 is MNHEY and CDR2 is SVGEGT. Trimming cost V 6 bases and J 4 bases; bases outside gene matches: 4. CDR3 in amino acids: CASSQGQGNQPQHF. CDR3 nucleotides: TGTGCCAGCAGCCAGGGACAGGGTAATCAGCCCCAGCATTTT.

The chain links TRBV20-1 to TRBJ2-7; D unresolved. CDR1 is DFQATT and CDR2 is SNEGSKA in the germline V gene (reference sequence). The CDR3 has 15 residues. V lost 3 bases and J lost 2, with 17 bases in between. The chain's CDR3 is CSASPSAGATYEQYF. In nucleotides, the CDR3 is TGCAGTGCTAGTCCTTCGGCAGGTGCGACCTACGAGCAGTACTTC.

In this sample, this clone turned up once. The V and J genes are TRBV11-3 and TRBJ2-7; D perhaps matches TRBD2 (6 bases). V lost 3 bases, J lost 0 bases, and 12 bases lay in between. The germline V gene encodes CDR1 SGHNT and CDR2 YENEEA. This CDR3 contains 15 residues. The CDR3 nucleotides read TGTGCCAGCAGCTTGGGGGGTCAGAGCTCCTACGAGCAGTACTTC. Translating gives CASSLGGQSSYEQYF.

CDR3 nucleotides: TGCGCCAGCAGCTTGGGGCAGGGAAATTCCGAGCAGTACTTC. It encodes CASSLGQGNSEQYF. The chain joins TRBV5-1 to TRBJ2-7; D perhaps matches TRBD1 (5 bases). CDR3 length: 14 amino acids. With 0 bases removed from V and 6 bases from J, the gap between germline ends came to 13 bases. The germline V gene has CDR1 SGHRS and CDR2 YFSETQ.

This clone showed up just once. The chain carries TRBV2 and TRBJ1-2; 10 positions match TRBD1. Germline V lookup: CDR1 SNHLY, CDR2 FYNNEI. CDR3 length: 14 amino acids. V was pared by 4 bases and J by 5 bases, with 4 bases of the junction left unmatched. CDR3: CASSARTGGYGYTF. CDR3 nucleotides: TGTGCCAGCAGTGCCCGGACAGGGGGTTATGGCTACACCTTC.

This chain connects TRBV11-3 to TRBJ2-1; 11 bases agree with TRBD2. The CDR3 totals 17 residues. Trimming removed 3 bases from V and 2 bases from J; junction bases left unmatched: 6. The germline CDR1 and CDR2 sequences are SGHNT and YENEEA. The CDR3 reads CASSLASGRTAYNEQFF. The CDR3 DNA is TGTGCCAGCAGCTTGGCTAGCGGGAGGACCGCCTACAATGAGCAGTTCTTC.

This clone was seen a handful of times. The chain combines TRBV18 with TRBJ2-7, with no clear D. V shed 3 bases and J shed 2 bases, with 8 bases lying between them. Looked up from germline, CDR1 is KGHSH and CDR2 is LQKENI. The CDR3 totals 13 residues. In DNA form, the CDR3 reads TGTGCCAGCTCACCGATAGTTGCCTACGAGCAGTACTTC. It yields the protein CASSPIVAYEQYF.

The count of this clone is one. V is TRBV7-2 and J is TRBJ2-1; TRBD1 agrees at 9 bases. The CDR3 contains 14 residues. V lost 5 bases to trimming and J lost 7 bases; unmatched junction nucleotides: 6. From germline, CDR1 is SGHTA and CDR2 FQGNSA. CDR3 loop: CASSRDRGWNEQFF. For the CDR3, the DNA is TGTGCCAGCAGCCGTGACAGGGGGTGGAATGAGCAGTTCTTC.

The J gene is TRBJ1-5, the V gene TRBV7-9; D is undetermined. The CDR3 has 18 amino acids. The V end was cut by 1 base, the J end by 0 bases, with 16 bases between. In germline, CDR1 is SEHNR, CDR2 FQNEAQ (reference sequence). The CDR3: CASSLVTDSLYSNQPQHF. The CDR3 DNA reads as TGTGCCAGCAGCTTAGTCACAGATTCCCTTTATAGCAATCAGCCCCAGCATTTT.

The V and J genes are TRBV19 and TRBJ1-2, with 9 bases matching TRBD1. This CDR3 region has 15 residues. Germline-derived CDR1 and CDR2 are LNHDA and SQIVND (reference sequence). The trim removed 7 bases at V and 2 bases at J, leaving 8 bases unmatched. The CDR3 DNA sequence: TGTGCCAGTACCCCGAGGGACAGGGTGAACTATGGCTACACCTTC. As protein: CASTPRDRVNYGYTF. The full variable domain, with the rest looked up from reference TRBV19 and TRBJ1-2, is DGGITQSPKYLFRKEGQNVTLSCEQNLNHDAMYWYRQDPGQGLRLIYYSQIVNDFQKGDIAEGYSVSREKKESFPLTVTSAQKNPTAFYLCASTPRDRVNYGYTFGSGTRLTVV.

This clone was recorded a few times. The chain links TRBV2 to TRBJ1-1; 10 positions agree with TRBD1. With V trimmed by 5 bases and J by 6 bases, 18 bases remained unmatched. Germline V CDR1 and CDR2: SNHLY, FYNNEI. The CDR3 runs to 18 residues. CDR3 DNA sequence: TGTGCCAGCAGTCCAACCATGACCGGGACAGGGGTGGCCGCTGAAGCTTTCTTT. This encodes CASSPTMTGTGVAAEAFF. Combining the CDR3 with reference TRBV2 and TRBJ1-1 gives the whole variable domain EPEVTQTPSHQVTQMGQEVILRCVPISNHLYFYWYRQILGQKVEFLVSFYNNEISEKSEIFDDQFSVERPDGSNFTLKIRSTKLEDSAMYFCASSPTMTGTGVAAEAFFGQGTRLTVV.

The DNA of the CDR3 is TGTGCCAGCAGTGAATTTTGGGGACAGGGCGTCATGAACACTGAAGCTTTCTTT. The encoded protein is CASSEFWGQGVMNTEAFF. V is TRBV6-1 and J is TRBJ1-1; 9 nucleotides agree with TRBD1. Germline V gene lookup returns CDR1 MNHNS and CDR2 SASEGT. CDR3 size: 18 residues. Losses at the gene ends were 2 bases for V and 0 bases for J; bases not matched to a gene: 10.

The V gene is TRBV19, the J gene TRBJ1-6, with 7 bases lining up with TRBD1. The junction had 6 bases not matched to a gene; V was cut back by 6 bases and J by 7 bases. CDR1 is LNHDA, CDR2 SQIVND, per germline (reference sequence). CDR3 length equals 14 residues. CDR3 region: CASSEQGSNSPLHF. In nucleotides, the CDR3 is TGTGCCAGTAGCGAACAGGGGTCCAATTCACCCCTCCACTTT.

This sequence joins TRBV5-1 and TRBJ2-5, with D maybe TRBD1 (5 bases). Germline values: CDR1 SGHRS, CDR2 YFSETQ. The CDR3 runs to 14 residues. Trimming cost V 2 bases and J 5 bases, with 13 bases left between them. CDR3 in DNA: TGCGCCAGCAGCTTAAGGGCAGGGTCCGAGACCCAGTACTTC. This sequence encodes CASSLRAGSETQYF.

The gene calls are TRBV25-1 and TRBJ1-1, with D perhaps matching TRBD1 (5 bases). The CDR3 contains 12 residues. Looked up from germline, CDR1 is MGHDK and CDR2 is SYGVNS. Trimming pared 6 bases from V and 11 bases from J, leaving 16 bases between. The CDR3 loop is CASRGGVERAFF. In DNA form, the CDR3 reads TGTGCCAGCAGGGGGGGGGTGGAGAGGGCTTTCTTT.

The table lists this clone with a count of one. The rearrangement joins TRBV5-1 to TRBJ1-4; 9 bases line up with TRBD1. Germline CDR1 SGHRS, CDR2 YFSETQ. The CDR3 covers 14 residues. Trimming at V came to 5 bases and at J to 8 bases, leaving 7 bases not matched to a gene. The CDR3 sequence is CASRSGQGREKLFF. The CDR3 DNA sequence: TGCGCCAGCAGGAGCGGACAGGGGCGAGAAAAACTGTTTTTT. The full variable domain, its missing parts supplied by reference TRBV5-1 and TRBJ1-4, is KAGVTQTPRYLIKTRGQQVTLSCSPISGHRSVSWYQQTPGQGLQFLFEYFSETQRNKGNFPGRFSGRQFSNSRSEMNVSTLELGDSALYLCASRSGQGREKLFFGSGTQLSVL.

The chain is built from TRBV11-3 and TRBJ2-7, with 10 bases lining up with TRBD2. V was clipped by 1 base and J by 7 bases; unmatched bases: 7. The CDR3 is 15 amino acids. Germline CDR1 and CDR2: SGHNT and YENEEA. The CDR3 reads CASSLALAGAHEQYF. In DNA form, the CDR3 reads TGTGCCAGCAGCTTAGCCCTAGCGGGAGCACATGAGCAGTACTTC.

This clone was counted only a few times. The chain links TRBV7-8 to TRBJ2-1; 9 positions match TRBD1. The CDR3 totals 15 residues. V shed 5 bases, J shed 9 bases, and the junction held 11 bases outside the gene matches. Germline V CDR1 and CDR2: SGHVS, FQNEAQ. The CDR3 DNA follows: TGTGCCAGCAGCACCCCGACAGGGGGAATGGTTGAGCAGTTCTTC. Translating gives CASSTPTGGMVEQFF.

The gene calls are TRBV6-5 and TRBJ2-1, with TRBD1 matching 10 bases. CDR1 and CDR2 from the germline V gene are MNHEY and SVGAGI. V lost 5 bases, J lost 1 base, and 2 bases stayed unmatched. There are 15 residues in the CDR3. CDR3 sequence reads: CASSQDRGSYNEQFF. For the CDR3, the DNA is TGTGCCAGCAGTCAGGACAGGGGGTCCTACAATGAGCAGTTCTTC.

Only a few counts were recorded for this clone. The rearrangement joins TRBV5-4 to TRBJ2-2; 9 bases match TRBD2. There are 15 residues in the CDR3. V dropped 6 bases and J dropped 4; count of bases not matched to a gene: 7. CDR1 and CDR2 from the germline V gene are SGHNT and YYREEE (reference sequence). DNA for the CDR3: TGTGCCAGCAAGGGGGGGACTAGCACCACCGGGGAGCTGTTTTTT. This encodes CASKGGTSTTGELFF.

The gene calls are TRBV28 and TRBJ2-3, with a tentative D call TRBD1 (6 bases). CDR3 length: 14 amino acids. V lost 2 bases to trimming and J lost 8 bases, with 14 bases between them. Germline-derived CDR1 and CDR2 are MDHEN and SYDVKM. CDR3 sequence: CASSLPVSRGTQYF. For the CDR3, the DNA is TGTGCCAGCAGTTTACCAGTCTCCAGGGGTACGCAGTATTTT.

Relative to its sample, this clone is medium-sized. The rearrangement uses TRBV7-6 and TRBJ2-3; 9 nucleotides agree with TRBD2. Germline values: CDR1 SGHVS, CDR2 FNYEAQ. The CDR3 has 16 residues. With 2 bases clipped from V and 4 bases from J, the junction kept 7 bases outside the gene matches. Here the CDR3 reads CASSLLVAGVSDTQYF. The DNA for the CDR3 is TGTGCCAGCAGCTTACTCGTAGCGGGAGTTTCAGATACGCAGTATTTT.

This chain links TRBV4-1 with TRBJ1-4; 7 positions match TRBD1. CDR3 size: 14 residues. The trim removed 3 bases at V and 7 bases at J, leaving 5 bases unmatched. CDR1 and CDR2 (germline): MGHRA, YSYEKL. In nucleotides, the CDR3 is TGCGCCAGCAGCCAGACAGGGCTGGGTGAAAAACTGTTTTTT. Amino acid sequence: CASSQTGLGEKLFF.

This rearrangement joins TRBV27 to TRBJ2-5; D unclear. Germline assignment: CDR1 MNHEY and CDR2 SMNVEV (reference sequence). The CDR3 covers 16 residues. With 5 bases removed from V and 5 bases from J, the gap between germline ends came to 21 bases. The CDR3 sequence: CASSLAPSTLRETQYF. The CDR3 DNA reads as TGTGCCAGCAGTCTCGCGCCGAGTACCCTCCGGGAGACCCAGTACTTC.

The sample holds a few counts of this clone. Distinct nucleotide sequences in the sample also encode this CDR3. The chain combines TRBV7-2 with TRBJ2-6, with D hard to call. V lost 3 bases, J lost 1 base, and 7 bases lay in between. Germline V gives CDR1 SGHTA, CDR2 FQGNSA. The CDR3 is made up of 15 amino acids. The CDR3 here is CASSFPLSGANVLTF. The CDR3, as DNA: TGTGCCAGCAGCTTCCCCTTGTCTGGGGCCAACGTCCTGACTTTC.

The chain carries TRBV20-1 and TRBJ1-4; maybe TRBD1 (6 bases). The V end lost 3 bases, the J end lost 8 bases, and 13 bases lay between the germline ends. There are 13 residues in the CDR3. Germline values: CDR1 DFQATT, CDR2 SNEGSKA (reference sequence). The CDR3 DNA is TGCAGTGCTAGTCCGGGGGGCGGAGAAAAACTGTTTTTT. It yields the protein CSASPGGGEKLFF.